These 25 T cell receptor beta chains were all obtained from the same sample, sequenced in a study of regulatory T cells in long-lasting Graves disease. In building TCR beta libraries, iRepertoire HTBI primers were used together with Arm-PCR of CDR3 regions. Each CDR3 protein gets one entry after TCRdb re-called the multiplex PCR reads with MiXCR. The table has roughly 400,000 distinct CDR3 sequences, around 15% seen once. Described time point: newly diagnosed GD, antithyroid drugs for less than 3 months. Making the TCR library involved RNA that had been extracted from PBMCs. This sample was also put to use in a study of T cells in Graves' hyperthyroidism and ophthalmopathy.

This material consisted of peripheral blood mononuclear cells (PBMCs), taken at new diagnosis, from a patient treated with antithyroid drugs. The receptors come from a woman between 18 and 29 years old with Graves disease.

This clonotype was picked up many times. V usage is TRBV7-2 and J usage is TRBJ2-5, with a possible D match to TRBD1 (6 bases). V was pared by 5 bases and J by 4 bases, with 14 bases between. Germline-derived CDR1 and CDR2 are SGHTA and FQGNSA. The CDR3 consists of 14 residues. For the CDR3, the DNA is TGTGCCAGCAGCCCAACACAGGGCGGAGAGACCCAGTACTTC. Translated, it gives CASSPTQGGETQYF.

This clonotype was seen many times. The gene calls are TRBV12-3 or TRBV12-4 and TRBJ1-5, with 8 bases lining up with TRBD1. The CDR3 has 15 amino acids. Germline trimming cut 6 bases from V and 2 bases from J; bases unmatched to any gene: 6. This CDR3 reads CASRRGQGGNQPQHF. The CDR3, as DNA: TGTGCCAGCAGGAGAGGACAGGGCGGCAATCAGCCCCAGCATTTT.

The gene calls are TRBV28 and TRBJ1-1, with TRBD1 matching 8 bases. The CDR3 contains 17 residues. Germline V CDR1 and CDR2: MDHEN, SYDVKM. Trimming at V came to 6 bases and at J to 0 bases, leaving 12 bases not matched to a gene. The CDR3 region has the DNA TGTGCCAGCAGAATTTCTGGACAGGGTCGCATGAACACTGAAGCTTTCTTT. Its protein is CASRISGQGRMNTEAFF.

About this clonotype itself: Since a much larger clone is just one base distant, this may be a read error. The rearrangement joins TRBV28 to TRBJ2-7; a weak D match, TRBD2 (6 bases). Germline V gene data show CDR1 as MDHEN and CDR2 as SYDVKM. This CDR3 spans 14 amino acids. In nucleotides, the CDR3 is TGTGCCAGCGGTTTCCGGGAGTTAAGCTACGAGCAGTACTTC. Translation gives CASGFRELSYEQYF. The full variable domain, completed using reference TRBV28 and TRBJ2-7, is DVKVTQSSRYLVKRTGEKVFLECVQDMDHENMFWYRQDPGLGLRLIYFSYDVKMKEKGDIPEGYSVSREKKERFSLILESASTNQTSMYLCASGFRELSYEQYFGPGTRLTVT.

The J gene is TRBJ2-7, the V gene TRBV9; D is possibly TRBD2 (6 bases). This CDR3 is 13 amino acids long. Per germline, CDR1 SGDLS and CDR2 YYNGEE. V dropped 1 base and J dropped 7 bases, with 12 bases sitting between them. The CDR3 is CASSVSGSGEQYF. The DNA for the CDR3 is TGTGCCAGCAGCGTAAGCGGGTCAGGAGAGCAGTACTTC. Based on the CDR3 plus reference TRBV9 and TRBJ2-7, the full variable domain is DSGVTQTPKHLITATGQRVTLRCSPRSGDLSVYWYQQSLDQGLQFLIQYYNGEERAKGNILERFSAQQFPDLHSELNLSSLELGDSALYFCASSVSGSGEQYFGPGTRLTVT.

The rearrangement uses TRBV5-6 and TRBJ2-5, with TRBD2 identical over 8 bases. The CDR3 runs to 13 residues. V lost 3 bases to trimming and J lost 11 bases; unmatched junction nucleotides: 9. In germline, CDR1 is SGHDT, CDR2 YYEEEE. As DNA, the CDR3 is TGTGCCAGCAGCTGGTTCCAAGCGGGAGAGCAGTACTTC. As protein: CASSWFQAGEQYF.

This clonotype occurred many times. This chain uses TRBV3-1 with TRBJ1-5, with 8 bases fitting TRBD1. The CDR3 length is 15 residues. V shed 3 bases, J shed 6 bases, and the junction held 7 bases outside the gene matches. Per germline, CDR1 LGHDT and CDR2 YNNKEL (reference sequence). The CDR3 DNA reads TGTGCCAGCAGCCAGGTCACAGGGGGAGGTCAGCCCCAGCATTTT. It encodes CASSQVTGGGQPQHF. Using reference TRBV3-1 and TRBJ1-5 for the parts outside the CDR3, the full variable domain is DTAVSQTPKYLVTQMGNDKSIKCEQNLGHDTMYWYKQDSKKFLKIMFSYNNKELIINETVPNRFSPKSPDKAHLNLHINSLELGDSAVYFCASSQVTGGGQPQHFGDGTRLSIL.

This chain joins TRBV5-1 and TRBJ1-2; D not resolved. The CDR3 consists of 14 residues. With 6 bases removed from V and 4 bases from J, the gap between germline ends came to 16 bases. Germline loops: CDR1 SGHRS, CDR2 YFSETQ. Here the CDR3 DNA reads TGCGCCAGCACCCCCACTGGTAGTTTCTATGGCTACACCTTC. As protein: CASTPTGSFYGYTF.

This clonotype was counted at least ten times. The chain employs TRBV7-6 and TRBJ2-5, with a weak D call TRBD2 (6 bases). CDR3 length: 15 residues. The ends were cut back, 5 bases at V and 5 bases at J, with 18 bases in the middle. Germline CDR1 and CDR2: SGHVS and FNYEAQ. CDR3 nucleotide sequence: TGTGCCAGCAGCCCTGGTGGAGGGGTCGTTGAGACCCAGTACTTC. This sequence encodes CASSPGGGVVETQYF.

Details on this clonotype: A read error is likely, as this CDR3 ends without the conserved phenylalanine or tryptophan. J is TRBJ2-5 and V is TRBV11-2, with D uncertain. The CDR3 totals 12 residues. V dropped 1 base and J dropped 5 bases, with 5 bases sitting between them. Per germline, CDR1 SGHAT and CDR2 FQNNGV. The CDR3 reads CASSLVGETQYL. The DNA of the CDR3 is TGTGCCAGCAGCTTAGTGGGGGAGACCCAGTACCTC.

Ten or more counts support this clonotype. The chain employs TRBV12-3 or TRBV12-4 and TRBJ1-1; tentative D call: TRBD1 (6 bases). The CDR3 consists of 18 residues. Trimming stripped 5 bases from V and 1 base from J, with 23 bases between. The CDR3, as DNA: TGTGCCAGCAGTCCTAACTCGCCCAGGGGTGGCGGGAACACTGAAGCTTTCTTT. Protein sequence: CASSPNSPRGGGNTEAFF.

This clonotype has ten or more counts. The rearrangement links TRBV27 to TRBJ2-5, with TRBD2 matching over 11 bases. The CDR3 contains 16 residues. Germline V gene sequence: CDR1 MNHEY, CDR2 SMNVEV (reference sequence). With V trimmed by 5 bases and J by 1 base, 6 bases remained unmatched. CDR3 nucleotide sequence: TGTGCCAGCAGTCTACTACTAGCGGGAGCCCAAGAGACCCAGTACTTC. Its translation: CASSLLLAGAQETQYF.

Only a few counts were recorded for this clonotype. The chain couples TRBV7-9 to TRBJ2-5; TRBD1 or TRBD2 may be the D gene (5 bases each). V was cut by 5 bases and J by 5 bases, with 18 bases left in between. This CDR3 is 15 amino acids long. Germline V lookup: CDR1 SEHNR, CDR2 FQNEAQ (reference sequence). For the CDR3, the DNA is TGTGCCAGCAGCGTCTCCGGGACCAACATGGAGACCCAGTACTTC. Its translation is CASSVSGTNMETQYF.

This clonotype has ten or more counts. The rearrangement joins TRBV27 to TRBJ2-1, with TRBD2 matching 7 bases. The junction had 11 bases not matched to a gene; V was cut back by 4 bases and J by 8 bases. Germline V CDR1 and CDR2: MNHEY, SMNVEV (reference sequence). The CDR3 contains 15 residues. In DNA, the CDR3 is TGTGCCAGCAGTTCATTCAGCGGGACCACGGATGAGCAGTTCTTC. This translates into CASSSFSGTTDEQFF.

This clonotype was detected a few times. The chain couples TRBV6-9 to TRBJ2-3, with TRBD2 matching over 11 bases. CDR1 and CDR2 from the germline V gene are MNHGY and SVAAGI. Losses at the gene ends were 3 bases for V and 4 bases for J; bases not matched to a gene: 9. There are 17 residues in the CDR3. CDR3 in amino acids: CASSYAFTSGSADTQYF. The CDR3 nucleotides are TGTGCCAGCAGTTACGCCTTTACTAGCGGGAGCGCAGATACGCAGTATTTT.

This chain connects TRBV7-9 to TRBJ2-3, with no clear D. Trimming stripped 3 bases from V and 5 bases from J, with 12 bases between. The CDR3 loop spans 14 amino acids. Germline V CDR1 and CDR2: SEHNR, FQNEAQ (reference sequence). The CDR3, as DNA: TGTGCCAGCAGCTTTACCGGGCGGATAGATACGCAGTATTTT. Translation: CASSFTGRIDTQYF.

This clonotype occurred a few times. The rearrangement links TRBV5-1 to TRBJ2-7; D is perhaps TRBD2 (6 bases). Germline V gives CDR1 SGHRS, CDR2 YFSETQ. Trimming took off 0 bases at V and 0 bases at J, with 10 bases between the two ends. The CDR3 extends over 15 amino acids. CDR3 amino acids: CASSLDGGTSYEQYF. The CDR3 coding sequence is TGCGCCAGCAGCTTGGATGGGGGGACCTCCTACGAGCAGTACTTC.

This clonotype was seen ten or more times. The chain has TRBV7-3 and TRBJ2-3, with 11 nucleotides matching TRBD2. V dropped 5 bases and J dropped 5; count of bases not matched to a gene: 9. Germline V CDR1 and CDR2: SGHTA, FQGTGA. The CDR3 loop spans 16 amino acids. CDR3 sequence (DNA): TGTGCCAGCAGCCTATTCCTAGCGGGAGGAGAAGATACGCAGTATTTT. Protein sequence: CASSLFLAGGEDTQYF.

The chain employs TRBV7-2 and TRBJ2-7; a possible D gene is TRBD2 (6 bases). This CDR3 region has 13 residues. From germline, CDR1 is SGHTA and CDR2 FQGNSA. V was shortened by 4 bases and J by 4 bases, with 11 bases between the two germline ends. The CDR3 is CASSSAGSYEQYF. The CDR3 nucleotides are TGTGCCAGCAGCTCCGCGGGATCTTACGAGCAGTACTTC.

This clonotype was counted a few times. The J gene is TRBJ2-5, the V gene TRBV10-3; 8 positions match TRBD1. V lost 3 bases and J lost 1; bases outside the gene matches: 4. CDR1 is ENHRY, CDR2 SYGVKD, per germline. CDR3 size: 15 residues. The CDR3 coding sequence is TGTGCCATCAGTGACCGGGACAGGAGCCAAGAGACCCAGTACTTC. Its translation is CAISDRDRSQETQYF.

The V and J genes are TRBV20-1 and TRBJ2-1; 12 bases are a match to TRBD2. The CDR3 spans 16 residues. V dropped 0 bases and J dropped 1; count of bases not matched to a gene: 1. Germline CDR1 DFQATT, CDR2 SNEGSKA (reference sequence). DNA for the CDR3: TGCAGTGCTAGAGATGGGACTAGCGGGTCCTACAATGAGCAGTTCTTC. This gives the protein CSARDGTSGSYNEQFF.

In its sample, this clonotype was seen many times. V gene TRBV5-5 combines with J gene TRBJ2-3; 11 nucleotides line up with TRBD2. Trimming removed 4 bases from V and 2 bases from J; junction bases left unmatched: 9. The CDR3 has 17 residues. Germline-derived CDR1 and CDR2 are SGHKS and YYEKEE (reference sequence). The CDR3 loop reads CASSPVAGGSSTDTQYF. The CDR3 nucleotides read TGTGCCAGCAGCCCAGTAGCGGGAGGGAGTTCCACAGATACGCAGTATTTT. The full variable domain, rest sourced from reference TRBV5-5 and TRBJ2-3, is DAGVTQSPTHLIKTRGQQVTLRCSPISGHKSVSWYQQVLGQGPQFIFQYYEKEERGRGNFPDRFSARQFPNYSSELNVNALLLGDSALYLCASSPVAGGSSTDTQYFGPGTRLTVL.

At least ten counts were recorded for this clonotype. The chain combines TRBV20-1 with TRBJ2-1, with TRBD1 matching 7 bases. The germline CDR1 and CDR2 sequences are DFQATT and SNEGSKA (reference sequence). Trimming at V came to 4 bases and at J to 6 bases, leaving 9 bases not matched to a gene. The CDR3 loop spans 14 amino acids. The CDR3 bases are TGCAGTGCTATAGACAGGGAATCATTCAATGAGCAGTTCTTC. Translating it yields CSAIDRESFNEQFF.

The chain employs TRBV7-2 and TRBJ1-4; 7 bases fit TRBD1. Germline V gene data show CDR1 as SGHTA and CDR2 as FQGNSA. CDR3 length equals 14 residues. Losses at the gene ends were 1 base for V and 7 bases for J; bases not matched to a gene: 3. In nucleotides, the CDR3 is TGTGCCAGCAGCTTAGGAGGGGGCTTTGAAAAACTGTTTTTT. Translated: CASSLGGGFEKLFF. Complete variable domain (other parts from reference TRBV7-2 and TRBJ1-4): GAGVSQSPSNKVTEKGKDVELRCDPISGHTALYWYRQSLGQGLEFLIYFQGNSAPDKSGLPSDRFSAERTGGSVSTLTIQRTQQEDSAVYLCASSLGGGFEKLFFGSGTQLSVL.

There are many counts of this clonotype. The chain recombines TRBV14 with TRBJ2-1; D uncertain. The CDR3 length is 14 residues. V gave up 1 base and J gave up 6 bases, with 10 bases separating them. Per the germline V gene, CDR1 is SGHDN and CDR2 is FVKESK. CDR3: CASSQVRDINEQFF. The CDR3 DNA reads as TGTGCCAGCAGCCAAGTTAGGGATATCAATGAGCAGTTCTTC.